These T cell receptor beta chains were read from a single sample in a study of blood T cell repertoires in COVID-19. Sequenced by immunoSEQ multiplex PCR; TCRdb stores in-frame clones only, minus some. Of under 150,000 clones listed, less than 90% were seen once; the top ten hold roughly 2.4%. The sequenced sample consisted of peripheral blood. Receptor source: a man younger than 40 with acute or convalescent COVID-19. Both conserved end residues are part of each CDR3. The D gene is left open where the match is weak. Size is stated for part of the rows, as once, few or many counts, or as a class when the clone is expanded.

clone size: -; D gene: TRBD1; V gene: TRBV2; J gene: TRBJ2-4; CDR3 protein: CAMTGGVAKNIQYF; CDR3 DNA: TGTGCCATGACAGGGGGTGTAGCCAAAAACATTCAGTACTTC
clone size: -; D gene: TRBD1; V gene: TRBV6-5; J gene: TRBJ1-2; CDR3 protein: CASSLDRGQDGYTF; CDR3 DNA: TGTGCCAGCAGTCTGGACAGGGGGCAGGATGGCTACACCTTC
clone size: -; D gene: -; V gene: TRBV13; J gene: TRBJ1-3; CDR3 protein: CASSGTSSGNTIYF; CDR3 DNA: TGTGCCAGCAGCGGCACCTCATCTGGAAACACCATATATTTT
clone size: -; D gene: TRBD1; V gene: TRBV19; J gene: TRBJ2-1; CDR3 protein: CASSIDFGGTGGYNEQFF; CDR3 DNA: TGTGCCAGTAGTATCGACTTTGGCGGGACAGGGGGCTACAATGAGCAGTTCTTC
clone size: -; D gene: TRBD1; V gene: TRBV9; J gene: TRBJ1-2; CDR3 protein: CASSVDTGGGYTF; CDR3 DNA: TGTGCCAGCAGCGTAGATACAGGGGGTGGCTACACCTTC
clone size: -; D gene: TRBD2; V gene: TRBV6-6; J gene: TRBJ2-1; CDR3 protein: CASRLAGDYNEQFF; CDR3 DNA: TGTGCCAGCAGGCTAGCGGGAGATTACAATGAGCAGTTCTTC
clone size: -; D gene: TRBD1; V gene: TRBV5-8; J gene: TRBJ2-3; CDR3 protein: CASTHRGEDTQYF; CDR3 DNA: TGTGCCAGCACCCACAGGGGGGAAGATACGCAGTATTTT
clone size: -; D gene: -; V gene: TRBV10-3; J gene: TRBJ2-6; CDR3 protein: CAISELAGANVLTF; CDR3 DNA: TGTGCCATCAGTGAGTTAGCTGGGGCCAACGTCCTGACTTTC
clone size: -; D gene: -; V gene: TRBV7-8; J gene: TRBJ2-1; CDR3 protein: CASSLNFRDSKFF; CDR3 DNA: TGTGCCAGCAGCTTAAATTTTCGAGACTCCAAGTTCTTC
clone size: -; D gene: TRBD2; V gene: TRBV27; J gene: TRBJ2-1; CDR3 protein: CASSIAGDSYNEQFF; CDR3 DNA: TGTGCCAGCAGTATAGCGGGAGACTCCTACAATGAGCAGTTCTTC
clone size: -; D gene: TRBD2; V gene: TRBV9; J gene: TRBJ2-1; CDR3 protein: CASSGLAADYNEQFF; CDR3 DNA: TGTGCCAGCAGCGGTCTAGCGGCCGACTACAATGAGCAGTTCTTC
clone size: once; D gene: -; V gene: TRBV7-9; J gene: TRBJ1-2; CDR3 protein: CASSFQGPNYGYTF; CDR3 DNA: TGTGCCAGCAGCTTTCAGGGGCCTAACTATGGCTACACCTTC
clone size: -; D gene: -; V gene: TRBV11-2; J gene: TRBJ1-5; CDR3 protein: CASSPGRGAGKQPQHF; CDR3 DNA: TGTGCCAGCAGCCCCGGAAGGGGTGCGGGAAAGCAGCCCCAGCATTTT
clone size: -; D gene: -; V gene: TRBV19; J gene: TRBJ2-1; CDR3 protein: CASSIMGWTASYNEQFF; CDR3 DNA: TGTGCCAGTAGTATAATGGGGTGGACTGCCTCCTACAATGAGCAGTTCTTC
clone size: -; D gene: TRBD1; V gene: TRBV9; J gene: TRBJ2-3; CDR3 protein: CASSVAPGTGGADTQYF; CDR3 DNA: TGTGCCAGCAGCGTAGCCCCGGGGACAGGGGGCGCAGATACGCAGTATTTT
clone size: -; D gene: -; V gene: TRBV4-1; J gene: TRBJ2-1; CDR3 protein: CASSQDNSRGQFF; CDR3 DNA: TGCGCCAGCAGCCAAGATAACTCAAGAGGGCAGTTCTTC
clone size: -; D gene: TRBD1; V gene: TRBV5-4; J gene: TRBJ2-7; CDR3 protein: CASSFGGQGFISDF; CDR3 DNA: TGTGCCAGCAGCTTCGGAGGACAGGGGTTCATTTCGGACTTC
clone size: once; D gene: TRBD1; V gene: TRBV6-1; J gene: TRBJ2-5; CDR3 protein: CASSDLGQGGKETQYF; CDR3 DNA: TGTGCCAGCAGTGATCTGGGACAGGGGGGTAAAGAGACCCAGTACTTC
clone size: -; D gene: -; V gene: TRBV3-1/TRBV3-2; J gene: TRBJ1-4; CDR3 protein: CASSQAPATNEKLFF; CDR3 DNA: TGTGCCAGCAGCCAAGCCCCCGCAACTAATGAAAAACTGTTTTTT
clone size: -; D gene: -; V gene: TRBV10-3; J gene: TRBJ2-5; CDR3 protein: CAISDAQTSSGETQYF; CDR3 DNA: TGTGCCATCAGTGATGCCCAAACCTCCAGCGGAGAGACCCAGTACTTC
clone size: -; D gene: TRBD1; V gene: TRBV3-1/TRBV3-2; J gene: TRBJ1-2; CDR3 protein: CASSPRGRLANGYTF; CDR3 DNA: TGTGCCAGCAGCCCCAGGGGGCGCCTAGCTAATGGCTACACCTTC
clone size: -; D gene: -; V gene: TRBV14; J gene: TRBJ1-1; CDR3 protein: CASSQMETAMNTEAFF; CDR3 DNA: TGTGCCAGCAGCCAGATGGAGACAGCGATGAACACTGAAGCTTTCTTT
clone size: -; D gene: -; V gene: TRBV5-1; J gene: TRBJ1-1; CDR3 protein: CASRGHGESWENTEAFF; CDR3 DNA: TGCGCCAGCAGGGGGCATGGAGAGTCGTGGGAAAACACTGAAGCTTTCTTT
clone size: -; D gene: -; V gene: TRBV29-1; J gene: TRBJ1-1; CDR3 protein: CSVLEVPNTEAFF; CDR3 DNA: TGCAGCGTACTCGAGGTTCCGAACACTGAAGCTTTCTTT
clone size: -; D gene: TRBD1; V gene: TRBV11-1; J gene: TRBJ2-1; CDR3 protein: CASSLDYGTEYGEQFF; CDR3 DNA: TGTGCCAGCAGCTTAGATTACGGGACAGAGTATGGTGAGCAGTTCTTC
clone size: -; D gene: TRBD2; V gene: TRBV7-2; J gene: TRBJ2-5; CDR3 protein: CASSLKGLAGDLETQYF; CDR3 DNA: TGTGCCAGCAGCTTAAAGGGACTAGCGGGGGACCTGGAAACCCAGTACTTC